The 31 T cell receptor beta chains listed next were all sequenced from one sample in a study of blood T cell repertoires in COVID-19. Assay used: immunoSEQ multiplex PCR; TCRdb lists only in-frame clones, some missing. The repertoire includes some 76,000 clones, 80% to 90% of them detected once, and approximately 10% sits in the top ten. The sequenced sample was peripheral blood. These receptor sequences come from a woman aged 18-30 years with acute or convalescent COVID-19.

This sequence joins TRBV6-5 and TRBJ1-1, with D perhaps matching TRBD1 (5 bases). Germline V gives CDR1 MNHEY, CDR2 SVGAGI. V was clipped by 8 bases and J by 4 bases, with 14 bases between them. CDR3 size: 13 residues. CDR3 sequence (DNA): TGTGCCAGCGTCCGGGGGGAGAGCACTGAAGCTTTCTTT. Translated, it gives CASVRGESTEAFF.

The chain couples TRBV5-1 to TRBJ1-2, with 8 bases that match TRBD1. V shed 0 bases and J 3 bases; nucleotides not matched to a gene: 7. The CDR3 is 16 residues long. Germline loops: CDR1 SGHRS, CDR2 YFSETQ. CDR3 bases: TGCGCCAGCAGCTTGGTTCCAGGGGGCGATGACTATGGCTACACCTTC. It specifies CASSLVPGGDDYGYTF.

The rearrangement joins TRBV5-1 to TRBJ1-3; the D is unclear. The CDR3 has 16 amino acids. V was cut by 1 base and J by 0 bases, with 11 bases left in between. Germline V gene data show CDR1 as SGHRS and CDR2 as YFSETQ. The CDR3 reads CASSLWEANSGNTIYF. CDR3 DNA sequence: TGCGCCAGCAGCTTGTGGGAGGCCAACTCTGGAAACACCATATATTTT.

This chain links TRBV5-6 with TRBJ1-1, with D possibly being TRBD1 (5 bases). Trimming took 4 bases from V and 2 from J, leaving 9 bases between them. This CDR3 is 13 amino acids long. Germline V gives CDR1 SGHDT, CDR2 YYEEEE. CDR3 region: CASSQTVNTEAFF. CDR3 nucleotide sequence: TGTGCCAGCAGCCAGACAGTAAACACTGAAGCTTTCTTT.

This CDR3 reads CASSPVQGNNEQFF. CDR3 DNA sequence: TGTGCCAGCAGCCCCGTACAGGGAAACAATGAGCAGTTCTTC. This chain uses TRBV7-2 with TRBJ2-1, with TRBD1 as a possible D gene (6 bases). Trimming shortened V by 5 bases and J by 5 bases, and 13 bases separated the two germline ends. The CDR3 contains 14 residues. CDR1 and CDR2 from the germline V gene are SGHTA and FQGNSA.

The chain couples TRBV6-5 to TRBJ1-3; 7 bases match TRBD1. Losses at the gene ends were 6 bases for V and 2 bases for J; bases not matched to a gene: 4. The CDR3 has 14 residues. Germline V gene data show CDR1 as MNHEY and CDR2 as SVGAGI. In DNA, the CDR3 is TGTGCCAGCAGAAGACAGGGAACTGGAAACACCATATATTTT. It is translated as CASRRQGTGNTIYF.

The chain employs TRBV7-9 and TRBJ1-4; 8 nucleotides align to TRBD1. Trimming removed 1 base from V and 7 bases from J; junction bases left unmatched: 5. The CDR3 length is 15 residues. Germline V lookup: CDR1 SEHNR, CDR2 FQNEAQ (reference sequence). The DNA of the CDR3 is TGTGCCAGCAGCTTAGACAGGGGGGATTTTGAAAAACTGTTTTTT. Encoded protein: CASSLDRGDFEKLFF. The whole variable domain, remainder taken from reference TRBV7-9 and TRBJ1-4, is DTGVSQNPRHKITKRGQNVTFRCDPISEHNRLYWYRQTLGQGPEFLTYFQNEAQLEKSRLLSDRFSAERPKGSFSTLEIQRTEQGDSAMYLCASSLDRGDFEKLFFGSGTQLSVL.

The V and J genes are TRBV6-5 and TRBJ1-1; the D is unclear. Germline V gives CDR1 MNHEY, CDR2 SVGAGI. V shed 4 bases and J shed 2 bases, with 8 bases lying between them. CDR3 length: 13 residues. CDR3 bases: TGTGCCAGCAGTTTGAGGGTCAACACTGAAGCTTTCTTT. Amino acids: CASSLRVNTEAFF.

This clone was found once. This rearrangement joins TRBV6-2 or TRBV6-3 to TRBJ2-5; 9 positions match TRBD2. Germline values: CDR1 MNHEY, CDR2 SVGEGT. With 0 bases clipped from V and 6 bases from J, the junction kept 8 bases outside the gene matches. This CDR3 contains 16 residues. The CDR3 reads CASSYSFSGSGKTQYF. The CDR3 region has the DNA TGTGCCAGCAGTTACTCGTTTAGCGGGAGTGGAAAGACCCAGTACTTC.

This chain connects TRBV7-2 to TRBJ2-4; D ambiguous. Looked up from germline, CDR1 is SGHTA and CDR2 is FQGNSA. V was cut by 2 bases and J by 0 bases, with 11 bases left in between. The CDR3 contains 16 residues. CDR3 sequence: CASSLSGVLAKNIQYF. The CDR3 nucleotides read TGTGCCAGCAGCTTAAGTGGAGTTTTAGCCAAAAACATTCAGTACTTC.

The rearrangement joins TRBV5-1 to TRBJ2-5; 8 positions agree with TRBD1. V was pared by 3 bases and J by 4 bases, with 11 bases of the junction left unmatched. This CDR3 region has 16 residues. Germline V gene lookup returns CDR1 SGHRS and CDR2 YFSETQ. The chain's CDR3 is CASSSGQGNRLETQYF. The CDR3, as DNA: TGCGCCAGCAGCTCAGGACAGGGCAATAGATTAGAGACCCAGTACTTC.

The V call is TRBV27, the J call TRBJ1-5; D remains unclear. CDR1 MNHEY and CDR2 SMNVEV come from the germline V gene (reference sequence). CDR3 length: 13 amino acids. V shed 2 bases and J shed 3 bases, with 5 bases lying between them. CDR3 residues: CASSLQDNQPQHF. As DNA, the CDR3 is TGTGCCAGCAGTTTACAGGACAATCAGCCCCAGCATTTT.

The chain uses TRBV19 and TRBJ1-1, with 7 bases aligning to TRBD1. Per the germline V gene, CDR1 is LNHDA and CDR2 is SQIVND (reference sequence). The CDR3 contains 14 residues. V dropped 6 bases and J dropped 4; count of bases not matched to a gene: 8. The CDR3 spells CASSLTGDRTEAFF. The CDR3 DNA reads TGTGCCAGTAGCTTAACAGGGGATCGCACTGAAGCTTTCTTT.

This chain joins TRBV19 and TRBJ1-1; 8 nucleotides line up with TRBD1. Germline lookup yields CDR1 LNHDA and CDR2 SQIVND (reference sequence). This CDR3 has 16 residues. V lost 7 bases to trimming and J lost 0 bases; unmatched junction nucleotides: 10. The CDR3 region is CASTPTGDYMNTEAFF. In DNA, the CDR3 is TGTGCCAGTACACCGACAGGGGATTACATGAACACTGAAGCTTTCTTT.

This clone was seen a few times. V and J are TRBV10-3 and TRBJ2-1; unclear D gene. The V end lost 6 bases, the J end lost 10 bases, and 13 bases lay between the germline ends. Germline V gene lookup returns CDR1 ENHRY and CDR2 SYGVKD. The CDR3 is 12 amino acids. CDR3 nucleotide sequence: TGTGCCATCAGCCCCGACTCCACCGAGCAGTTCTTC. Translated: CAISPDSTEQFF.

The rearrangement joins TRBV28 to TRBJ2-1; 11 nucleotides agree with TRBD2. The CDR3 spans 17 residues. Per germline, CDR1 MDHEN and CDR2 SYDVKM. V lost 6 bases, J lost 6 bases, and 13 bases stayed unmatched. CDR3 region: CASSKIEISGGANEQFF. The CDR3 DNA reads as TGTGCCAGCAGCAAAATCGAGATTAGCGGGGGGGCCAATGAGCAGTTCTTC.

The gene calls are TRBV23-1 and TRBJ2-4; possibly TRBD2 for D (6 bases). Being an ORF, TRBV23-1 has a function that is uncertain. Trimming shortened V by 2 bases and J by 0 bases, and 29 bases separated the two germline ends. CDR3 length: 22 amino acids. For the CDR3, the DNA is TGCGCCAGCAGTCAAGCGGGGCCGGGGGACTTCTCAACCCGACTAGCCAAAAACATTCAGTACTTC. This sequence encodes CASSQAGPGDFSTRLAKNIQYF.

The CDR3 nucleotides are TGCAGTGTACGTACCGGGAGGCGGGAGTATTTT. Protein product: CSVRTGRREYF. V usage is TRBV20-1 and J usage is TRBJ2-3; 7 positions match TRBD2. The germline gives CDR1 DFQATT, CDR2 SNEGSKA (reference sequence). CDR3 length: 11 residues. V trimming: 7 bases; J trimming: 13 bases; junction bases outside the gene matches: 11.

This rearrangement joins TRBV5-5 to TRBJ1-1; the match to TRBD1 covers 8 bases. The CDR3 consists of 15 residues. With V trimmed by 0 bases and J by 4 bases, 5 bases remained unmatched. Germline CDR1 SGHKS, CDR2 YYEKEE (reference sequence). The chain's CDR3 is CASSLVQGAGTEAFF. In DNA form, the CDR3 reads TGTGCCAGCAGCTTGGTTCAGGGGGCTGGCACTGAAGCTTTCTTT.

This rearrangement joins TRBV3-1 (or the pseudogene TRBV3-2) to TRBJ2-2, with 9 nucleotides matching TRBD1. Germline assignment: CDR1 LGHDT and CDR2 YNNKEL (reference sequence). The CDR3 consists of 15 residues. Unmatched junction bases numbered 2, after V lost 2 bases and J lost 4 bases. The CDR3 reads CASSQRDRVTGELFF. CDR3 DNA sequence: TGTGCCAGCAGCCAAAGGGACAGGGTCACCGGGGAGCTGTTTTTT.

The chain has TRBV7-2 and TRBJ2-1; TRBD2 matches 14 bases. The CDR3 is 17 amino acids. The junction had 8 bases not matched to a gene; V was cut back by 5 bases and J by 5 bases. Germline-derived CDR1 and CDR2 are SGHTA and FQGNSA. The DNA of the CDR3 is TGTGCCAGCAGCCCCAGACTAGCGGGAGGGCTGGACAATGAGCAGTTCTTC. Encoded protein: CASSPRLAGGLDNEQFF.

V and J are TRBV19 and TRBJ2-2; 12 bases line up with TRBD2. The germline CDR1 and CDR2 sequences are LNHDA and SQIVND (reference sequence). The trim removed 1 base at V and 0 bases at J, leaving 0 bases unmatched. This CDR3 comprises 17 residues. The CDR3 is CASSIGLAGANTGELFF. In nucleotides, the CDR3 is TGTGCCAGTAGTATAGGACTAGCGGGGGCGAACACCGGGGAGCTGTTTTTT.

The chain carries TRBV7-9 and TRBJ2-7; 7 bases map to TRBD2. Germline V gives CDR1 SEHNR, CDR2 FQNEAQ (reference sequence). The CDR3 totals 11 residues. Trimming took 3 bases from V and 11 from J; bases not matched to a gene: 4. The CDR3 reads CASSFGEGKYF. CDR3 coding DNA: TGTGCCAGCAGCTTCGGGGAGGGGAAGTACTTC.

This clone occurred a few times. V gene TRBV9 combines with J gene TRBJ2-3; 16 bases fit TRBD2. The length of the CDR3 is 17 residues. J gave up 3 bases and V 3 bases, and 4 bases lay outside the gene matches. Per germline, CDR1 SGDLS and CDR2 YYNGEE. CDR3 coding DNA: TGTGCCAGCAGCGCGGGACTAGCGGGAGGGGTAACAGATACGCAGTATTTT. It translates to CASSAGLAGGVTDTQYF.

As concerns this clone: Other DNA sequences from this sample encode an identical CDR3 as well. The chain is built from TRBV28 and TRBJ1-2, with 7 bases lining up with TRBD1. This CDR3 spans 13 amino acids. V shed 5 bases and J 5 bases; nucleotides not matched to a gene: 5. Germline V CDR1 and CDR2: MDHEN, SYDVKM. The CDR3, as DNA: TGTGCCAGCAGTCCGGGGACAGATTATGGCTACACCTTC. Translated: CASSPGTDYGYTF.

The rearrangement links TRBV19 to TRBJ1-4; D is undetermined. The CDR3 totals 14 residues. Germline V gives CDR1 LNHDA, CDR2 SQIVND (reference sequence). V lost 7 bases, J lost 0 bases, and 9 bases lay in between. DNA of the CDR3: TGTGCCAGTAAACCAGAGGCAACTAATGAAAAACTGTTTTTT. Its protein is CASKPEATNEKLFF.

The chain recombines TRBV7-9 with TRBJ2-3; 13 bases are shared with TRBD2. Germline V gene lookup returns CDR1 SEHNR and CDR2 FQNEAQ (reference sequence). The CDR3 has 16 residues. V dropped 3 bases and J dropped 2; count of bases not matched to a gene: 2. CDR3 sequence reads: CASSFGTSGNTDTQYF. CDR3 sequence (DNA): TGTGCCAGCAGCTTCGGGACTAGCGGGAACACAGATACGCAGTATTTT.

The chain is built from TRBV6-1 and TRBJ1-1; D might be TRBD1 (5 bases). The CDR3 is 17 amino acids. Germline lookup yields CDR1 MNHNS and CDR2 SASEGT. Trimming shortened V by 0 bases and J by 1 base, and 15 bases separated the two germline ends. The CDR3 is CASSEARRSGWNTEAFF. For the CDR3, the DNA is TGTGCCAGCAGTGAAGCGAGGCGGTCAGGGTGGAACACTGAAGCTTTCTTT.

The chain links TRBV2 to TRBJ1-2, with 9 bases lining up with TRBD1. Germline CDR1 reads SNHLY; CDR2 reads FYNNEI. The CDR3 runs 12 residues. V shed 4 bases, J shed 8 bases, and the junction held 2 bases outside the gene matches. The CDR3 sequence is CASSGTGAGYTF. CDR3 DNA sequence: TGTGCCAGCAGTGGGACAGGGGCCGGCTACACCTTC.

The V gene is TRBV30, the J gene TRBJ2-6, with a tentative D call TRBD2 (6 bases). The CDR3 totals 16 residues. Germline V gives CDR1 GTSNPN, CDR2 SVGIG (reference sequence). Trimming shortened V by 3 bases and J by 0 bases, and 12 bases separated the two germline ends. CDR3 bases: TGTGCCTGGAGGGCGGGACCCCTCTCTGGGGCCAACGTCCTGACTTTC. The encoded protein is CAWRAGPLSGANVLTF.

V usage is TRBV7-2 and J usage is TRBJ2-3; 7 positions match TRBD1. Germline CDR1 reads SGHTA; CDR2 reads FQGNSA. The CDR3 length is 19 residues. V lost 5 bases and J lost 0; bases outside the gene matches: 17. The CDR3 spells CASSGRQGMTLASTDTQYF. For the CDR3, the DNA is TGTGCCAGCAGCGGACGACAGGGTATGACCCTTGCTAGCACAGATACGCAGTATTTT.